This T cell receptor beta chain was retrieved from a study of T cells expressing NK-cell markers. Study background: Sequencing of TCR beta repertoires drew on sorted CD3+CD56+NKG2C+, CD3+CD56+NKG2C- and CD3+CD56-NKG2C+ T cells.

The CDR3 is made up of 15 amino acids. Germline CDR1 is LGHNT and CDR2 is FRNRAP. Notes on this clonotype: No antigen is known for it.

Findings and caveats of the study: A few donors' CD3+CD56-NKG2C+ cells were dominated by the same clonotypes. The contribution of dominant NKG2C+ clonotypes to CD8+ T cells in a handful of donors was roughly 1.0-8%.

Reanalyzing the 5' RACE reads, TCRdb keeps one entry per CDR3 protein, without DNA. There are 550,000 to 600,000 distinct CDR3 sequences in the sample, with roughly 3.5% held by the top ten. The genes are TRBV12-5 and TRBJ1-5. Sequencing input: blood T cells: a sorted CD56 or NKG2C T cell subset, CD4+ or CD8+ T cells, or bulk PBMC T cells (not recorded which). The receptor comes from a man aged 18 to 29 in good health. Here the CDR3 reads CASGLGTYSNQPQHF. The variable domain in full, completed from reference TRBV12-5 and TRBJ1-5, reads DARVTQTPRHKVTEMGQEVTMRCQPILGHNTVFWYRQTMMQGLELLAYFRNRAPLDDSGMPKDRFSAEMPDATLATLKIQPSEPRDSAVYFCASGLGTYSNQPQHFGDGTRLSIL.